The rows below give T cell receptor beta chains drawn from one sample of a study of T-cell reconstitution after alpha-beta-depleted transplantation in children. TCRdb reprocessed the PCR reads with MiXCR, giving one entry per CDR3 protein. The table records some 500,000 distinct CDR3 sequences, about 16% of them present only once. The input for sequencing was PBMCs from the stem cell graft donor, taken from the stem cell graft. These receptor sequences come from a human donor who donated a stem cell graft to a child with acute lymphoblastic leukemia. CDR3s include the opening cysteine and the closing phenylalanine or tryptophan. Each record gives: CDR3 protein, CDR3 DNA, V gene, D gene, J gene, clone size. A D gene is named only where the DNA matches it firmly. Size is omitted from some rows. Given values are once, few, many or a class for expanded clones.

cdr3_aa: CASSVGGKRISPLHF
cdr3_nt: TGTGCCAGCAGCGTAGGGGGCAAGAGGATTTCACCCCTCCACTTT
v_call: TRBV9
d_call: NA
j_call: TRBJ1-6
clone_size: NA

cdr3_aa: CASSYGSGISTDTQYF
cdr3_nt: TGCGCCAGCAGCTATGGTAGCGGGATTAGCACAGATACGCAGTATTTT
v_call: TRBV5-1
d_call: TRBD2
j_call: TRBJ2-3
clone_size: NA

cdr3_aa: CSVETGGEKLFF
cdr3_nt: TGCAGCGTTGAAACAGGGGGTGAAAAACTGTTTTTT
v_call: TRBV29-1
d_call: TRBD1
j_call: TRBJ1-4
clone_size: few

cdr3_aa: CASSMQQGNSYEQYF
cdr3_nt: TGTGCCAGTAGTATGCAACAGGGAAACTCCTACGAGCAGTACTTC
v_call: TRBV19
d_call: NA
j_call: TRBJ2-7
clone_size: NA

cdr3_aa: CASRQGAYYEQYF
cdr3_nt: TGTGCCAGCAGACAGGGGGCGTACTACGAGCAGTACTTC
v_call: TRBV12-3/TRBV12-4
d_call: TRBD1
j_call: TRBJ2-7
clone_size: few

cdr3_aa: CSVERGTDYNEQFF
cdr3_nt: TGCAGCGTTGAAAGGGGGACAGACTACAATGAGCAGTTCTTC
v_call: TRBV29-1
d_call: TRBD1
j_call: TRBJ2-1
clone_size: few

cdr3_aa: CASSPGLAGDTGELFF
cdr3_nt: TGTGCCAGCAGTCCCGGACTAGCGGGAGACACCGGGGAGCTGTTTTTT
v_call: TRBV27
d_call: TRBD2
j_call: TRBJ2-2
clone_size: NA

cdr3_aa: CASSPRPSRENTEAFF
cdr3_nt: TGCGCCAGCAGCCCTCGACCCTCCAGGGAGAACACTGAAGCTTTCTTT
v_call: TRBV4-1
d_call: NA
j_call: TRBJ1-1
clone_size: NA

cdr3_aa: CASTEGWNYEQYF
cdr3_nt: TGTGCCAGCACCGAGGGGTGGAACTACGAGCAGTACTTC
v_call: TRBV25-1
d_call: NA
j_call: TRBJ2-7
clone_size: few

cdr3_aa: CASSLDEGSYEQYF
cdr3_nt: TGTGCCAGCAGCTTAGATGAGGGCTCCTACGAGCAGTACTTC
v_call: TRBV7-6
d_call: NA
j_call: TRBJ2-7
clone_size: NA

cdr3_aa: CASSLGATGHEQYF
cdr3_nt: TGTGCCAGCAGCTTAGGGGCGACAGGGCACGAGCAGTACTTC
v_call: TRBV7-9
d_call: TRBD1
j_call: TRBJ2-7
clone_size: few

cdr3_aa: CASSLESGFSGYTF
cdr3_nt: TGCGCCAGCAGCTTGGAGTCCGGGTTTAGTGGCTACACCTTC
v_call: TRBV5-1
d_call: NA
j_call: TRBJ1-2
clone_size: NA

cdr3_aa: CASSIGWGLGYEQYF
cdr3_nt: TGTGCCAGTAGTATTGGTTGGGGACTCGGATACGAGCAGTACTTC
v_call: TRBV19
d_call: NA
j_call: TRBJ2-7
clone_size: NA

cdr3_aa: CASSTPVTSGPQWADTQYF
cdr3_nt: TGTGCCAGCAGCACACCGGTCACTAGCGGTCCCCAGTGGGCAGATACGCAGTATTTT
v_call: TRBV7-6
d_call: TRBD2
j_call: TRBJ2-3
clone_size: NA

cdr3_aa: CASSPRLAGGVNEQFF
cdr3_nt: TGCGCCAGCAGCCCACGACTAGCGGGAGGTGTCAATGAGCAGTTCTTC
v_call: TRBV5-1
d_call: TRBD2
j_call: TRBJ2-1
clone_size: NA

cdr3_aa: CATSRVAGTSYEQYF
cdr3_nt: TGTGCCACCAGCAGAGTAGCCGGGACCTCCTACGAGCAGTACTTC
v_call: TRBV15
d_call: NA
j_call: TRBJ2-7
clone_size: few

cdr3_aa: CSVVLLAGGNNEQFF
cdr3_nt: TGCAGCGTCGTCTTACTAGCGGGAGGGAACAATGAGCAGTTCTTC
v_call: TRBV29-1
d_call: TRBD2
j_call: TRBJ2-1
clone_size: few

cdr3_aa: CASSRSGTNEKLFF
cdr3_nt: TGTGCCAGCAGTCGCTCGGGAACTAATGAAAAACTGTTTTTT
v_call: TRBV7-6
d_call: NA
j_call: TRBJ1-4
clone_size: NA

cdr3_aa: CASSQRGLETQYF
cdr3_nt: TGCGCCAGCAGCCAAAGAGGGCTCGAGACCCAGTACTTC
v_call: TRBV5-1
d_call: NA
j_call: TRBJ2-5
clone_size: NA

cdr3_aa: CASSRGGGLPPYNEQFF
cdr3_nt: TGTGCCAGCAGCCGGGGGGGAGGACTACCTCCCTACAATGAGCAGTTCTTC
v_call: TRBV12-3/TRBV12-4
d_call: TRBD2
j_call: TRBJ2-1
clone_size: few

cdr3_aa: CSARTPGQVSYEQYF
cdr3_nt: TGCAGTGCTAGGACCCCGGGACAAGTCTCCTACGAGCAGTACTTC
v_call: TRBV20-1
d_call: NA
j_call: TRBJ2-7
clone_size: NA

cdr3_aa: CASSSGEDEQYF
cdr3_nt: TGTGCCAGCAGCTCGGGGGAGGACGAGCAGTACTTC
v_call: TRBV5-4
d_call: NA
j_call: TRBJ2-7
clone_size: NA

cdr3_aa: CASSSPLVGSGANVLTF
cdr3_nt: TGTGCCAGCAGTTCCCCGCTGGTAGGATCTGGGGCCAACGTCCTGACTTTC
v_call: TRBV12-3/TRBV12-4
d_call: NA
j_call: TRBJ2-6
clone_size: NA

cdr3_aa: CAISESDRSYYGYTF
cdr3_nt: TGTGCCATCAGTGAGTCGGACAGGAGCTATTATGGCTACACCTTC
v_call: TRBV10-3
d_call: TRBD1
j_call: TRBJ1-2
clone_size: few

cdr3_aa: CATSGRTGVHQETQYF
cdr3_nt: TGTGCCACCAGCGGCCGGACAGGGGTACACCAAGAGACCCAGTACTTC
v_call: TRBV15
d_call: TRBD1
j_call: TRBJ2-5
clone_size: few

cdr3_aa: CSAFDISGSGETQYF
cdr3_nt: TGCAGTGCTTTCGATATTAGCGGGAGCGGAGAGACCCAGTACTTC
v_call: TRBV20-1
d_call: TRBD2
j_call: TRBJ2-5
clone_size: few

cdr3_aa: CASSLGASIWQPQHF
cdr3_nt: TGTGCCAGCAGCTTAGGGGCGTCGATCTGGCAGCCCCAGCATTTT
v_call: TRBV7-8
d_call: NA
j_call: TRBJ1-5
clone_size: NA

cdr3_aa: CASRGQASSGNTIYF
cdr3_nt: TGTGCCAGCAGGGGACAGGCAAGCTCTGGAAACACCATATATTTT
v_call: TRBV12-3/TRBV12-4
d_call: TRBD1
j_call: TRBJ1-3
clone_size: NA

cdr3_aa: CASSWGGFYNEQFF
cdr3_nt: TGTGCCAGCAGCTGGGGGGGGTTCTACAATGAGCAGTTCTTC
v_call: TRBV7-2
d_call: TRBD2
j_call: TRBJ2-1
clone_size: NA

cdr3_aa: CASSDRLFSGANVLTF
cdr3_nt: TGTGCCAGCAGCGATAGACTGTTCTCTGGGGCCAACGTCCTGACTTTC
v_call: TRBV5-6
d_call: NA
j_call: TRBJ2-6
clone_size: NA

cdr3_aa: CSVEGVPHRGANYGYTF
cdr3_nt: TGCAGCGTTGAGGGGGTCCCCCACAGGGGAGCTAACTATGGCTACACCTTC
v_call: TRBV29-1
d_call: TRBD1
j_call: TRBJ1-2
clone_size: few

cdr3_aa: CASSLVTGLAGGETQYF
cdr3_nt: TGTGCCAGCAGTTTAGTGACGGGACTAGCGGGAGGAGAGACCCAGTACTTC
v_call: TRBV12-3/TRBV12-4
d_call: TRBD2
j_call: TRBJ2-5
clone_size: NA

cdr3_aa: CATSRDNPGTDYEQYF
cdr3_nt: TGTGCCACCAGCAGAGATAATCCCGGGACAGACTACGAGCAGTACTTC
v_call: TRBV15
d_call: TRBD1
j_call: TRBJ2-7
clone_size: NA

cdr3_aa: CASSLLGGQTQYF
cdr3_nt: TGTGCCAGCAGTTTATTGGGGGGACAGACCCAGTACTTC
v_call: TRBV27
d_call: NA
j_call: TRBJ2-5
clone_size: few

cdr3_aa: CSAYDPTRKAYEQYF
cdr3_nt: TGCAGTGCTTACGACCCGACACGAAAGGCCTACGAGCAGTACTTC
v_call: TRBV20-1
d_call: NA
j_call: TRBJ2-7
clone_size: few

cdr3_aa: CASSLDSRSPLHF
cdr3_nt: TGTGCCAGCAGCTTAGATTCCCGTTCACCCCTCCACTTT
v_call: TRBV7-2
d_call: NA
j_call: TRBJ1-6
clone_size: NA

cdr3_aa: CASRPSNLGIPNAVEYF
cdr3_nt: TGTGCCAGCCGTCCCTCGAACTTGGGGATCCCTAACGCAGTAGAGTACTTC
v_call: TRBV28
d_call: NA
j_call: TRBJ2-7
clone_size: few

cdr3_aa: CASSLLHQETQYF
cdr3_nt: TGCGCCAGCTCTCTACTCCACCAAGAGACCCAGTACTTC
v_call: TRBV5-1
d_call: NA
j_call: TRBJ2-5
clone_size: few

cdr3_aa: CASSSVTSGSGEQYF
cdr3_nt: TGTGCCAGCAGCTCAGTGACTAGCGGGAGTGGCGAGCAGTACTTC
v_call: TRBV7-2
d_call: TRBD2
j_call: TRBJ2-7
clone_size: NA

cdr3_aa: CASSPQNRPNTEAFF
cdr3_nt: TGTGCCAGCAGCCCCCAAAACAGGCCGAACACTGAAGCTTTCTTT
v_call: TRBV9
d_call: NA
j_call: TRBJ1-1
clone_size: few

cdr3_aa: CSAREYAGTGFHEQYF
cdr3_nt: TGCAGTGCTAGAGAATACGCCGGGACAGGGTTCCACGAGCAGTACTTC
v_call: TRBV20-1
d_call: TRBD1
j_call: TRBJ2-7
clone_size: NA

cdr3_aa: CASSHAPGLGSSYEQFF
cdr3_nt: TGTGCCAGCAGCCATGCCCCGGGACTAGGAAGTAGCTATGAGCAGTTCTTC
v_call: TRBV4-2
d_call: TRBD2
j_call: TRBJ2-1
clone_size: few

cdr3_aa: CASSDSAGQETQYF
cdr3_nt: TGTGCCAGCAGTGATTCGGCGGGGCAAGAGACCCAGTACTTC
v_call: TRBV2
d_call: NA
j_call: TRBJ2-5
clone_size: once

cdr3_aa: CAISEGSGRRNEQYF
cdr3_nt: TGTGCCATCAGTGAGGGTAGCGGGAGGAGGAACGAGCAGTACTTC
v_call: TRBV10-3
d_call: TRBD2
j_call: TRBJ2-7
clone_size: NA

cdr3_aa: CASNTGGTDTEAFF
cdr3_nt: TGCGCCAGCAATACGGGGGGAACGGACACTGAAGCTTTCTTT
v_call: TRBV5-1
d_call: NA
j_call: TRBJ1-1
clone_size: few

cdr3_aa: CSGLDRAGEQYF
cdr3_nt: TGCAGCGGCCTGGACAGGGCTGGCGAGCAGTACTTC
v_call: TRBV29-1
d_call: TRBD1
j_call: TRBJ2-7
clone_size: few

cdr3_aa: CASNLQAGANVLTF
cdr3_nt: TGTGCCAGCAACTTACAGGCTGGGGCCAACGTCCTGACTTTC
v_call: TRBV11-1
d_call: NA
j_call: TRBJ2-6
clone_size: NA

cdr3_aa: CASSYSAGGYNEQFF
cdr3_nt: TGTGCCAGCAGTTACTCGGCGGGAGGGTACAATGAGCAGTTCTTC
v_call: TRBV6-5
d_call: TRBD2
j_call: TRBJ2-1
clone_size: NA

cdr3_aa: CATSRDYSGNTIYF
cdr3_nt: TGTGCCACCAGCAGAGATTACTCTGGAAACACCATATATTTT
v_call: TRBV15
d_call: NA
j_call: TRBJ1-3
clone_size: few